This is a list of T cell receptor beta chains from one sample in a study of PD-1 blockade in classical Hodgkin lymphoma. The assay was immunoSEQ multiplex PCR, and TCRdb's table has in-frame clones only and misses some. The repertoire has roughly 100,000 clones, roughly nine tenths of them found once; the top ten carry 19%. Sequencing used peripheral blood mononuclear cells (PBMCs), obtained before the fourth cycle of nivolumab. The source is a human donor with classical Hodgkin lymphoma. Each CDR3 is given with its conserved first and last residue. Each record gives: clone size, D gene, V gene, J gene, CDR3 protein, CDR3 DNA. The D gene is left open where the match is weak. Clone sizes are given selectively: once, few, many, or a class where the clone is expanded.

-	-	TRBV7-8	TRBJ2-7	CASSLALGQGGMYEQYF	TGTGCCAGCAGCTTAGCGTTGGGTCAGGGGGGGATGTACGAGCAGTACTTC
-	-	TRBV6-5	TRBJ2-3	CASSLQDTQYF	TGTGCCAGCAGCTTACAAGATACGCAGTATTTT
-	-	TRBV7-2	TRBJ2-4	CASSLEQGSIGIQYF	TGTGCCAGCAGCTTAGAACAGGGCTCCATAGGCATTCAGTACTTC
-	-	TRBV4-3	TRBJ2-5	CASSPGWGFQETQYF	TGCGCCAGCAGCCCCGGATGGGGATTCCAAGAGACCCAGTACTTC
once	-	TRBV19	TRBJ2-7	CASSGAPSYEQYF	TGTGCCAGTTCTGGGGCACCCTCCTACGAGCAGTACTTC
-	-	TRBV19	TRBJ1-5	CASDGGVGNQPQHF	TGTGCCAGTGATGGGGGCGTGGGCAATCAGCCCCAGCATTTT
-	-	TRBV7-2	TRBJ1-3	CASSSKGLNSGNTIYF	TGTGCCAGCAGCTCGAAAGGACTGAACTCTGGAAACACCATATATTTT
once	-	TRBV30	TRBJ2-1	CAWSVFGSFQGNEQFF	TGTGCCTGGAGTGTATTCGGGAGCTTTCAAGGCAATGAGCAGTTCTTC
-	-	TRBV4-3	TRBJ2-7	CASSQEVGYEQYF	TGCGCCAGCAGCCAAGAAGTGGGTTACGAGCAGTACTTC
-	-	TRBV19	TRBJ2-5	CASSPSTKETQYF	TGTGCCAGTAGCCCCTCGACGAAGGAGACCCAGTACTTC
once	TRBD1	TRBV6-5	TRBJ2-7	CASRGQGASYEQYF	TGTGCCAGCAGGGGACAGGGGGCCTCCTACGAGCAGTACTTC
-	-	TRBV7-6	TRBJ1-5	CASSLASAGTNQPQHF	TGTGCCAGCAGCTTAGCCTCGGCAGGCACCAATCAGCCCCAGCATTTT
-	-	TRBV4-1	TRBJ1-3	CASSQVLQGTGSGNTIYF	TGCGCCAGCAGCCAGGTATTACAGGGTACTGGCTCTGGAAACACCATATATTTT
-	-	TRBV19	TRBJ1-4	CASSPSAGRPGNEKLFF	TGTGCCAGTAGTCCGTCCGCAGGGAGGCCCGGTAATGAAAAACTGTTTTTT
once	TRBD2	TRBV4-3	TRBJ2-7	CASSERAGTSGSEQYF	TGCGCCAGCAGCGAACGGGCGGGGACTAGCGGGAGCGAGCAGTACTTC
-	-	TRBV5-6	TRBJ1-1	CASSLVRGTAFF	TGTGCCAGCAGCTTGGTAAGGGGAACAGCTTTCTTT
few	TRBD2	TRBV15	TRBJ2-3	CATSREAGATDTQYF	TGTGCCACCAGCAGGGAAGCGGGAGCCACAGATACGCAGTATTTT